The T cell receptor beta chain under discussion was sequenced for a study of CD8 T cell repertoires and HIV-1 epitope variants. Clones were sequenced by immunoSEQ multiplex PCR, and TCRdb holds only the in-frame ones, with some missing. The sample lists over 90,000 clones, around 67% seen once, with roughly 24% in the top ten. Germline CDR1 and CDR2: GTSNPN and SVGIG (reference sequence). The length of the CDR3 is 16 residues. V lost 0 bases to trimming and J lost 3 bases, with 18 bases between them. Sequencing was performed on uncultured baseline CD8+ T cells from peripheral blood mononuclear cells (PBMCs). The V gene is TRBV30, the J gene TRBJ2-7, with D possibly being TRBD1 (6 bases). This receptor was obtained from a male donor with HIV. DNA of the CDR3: TGTGCCTGGAGTGTACCGGGACACCGTATCTACTACGAGCAGTACTTC. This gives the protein CAWSVPGHRIYYEQYF.